This record concerns one TCR beta chain sequence. Its matching antigen is unknown. The trim removed 3 bases at V and 6 bases at J, leaving 10 bases unmatched. The CDR3 is made up of 17 amino acids. CDR1 is LGHNA and CDR2 is YSLEER in the germline V gene. The record originates from a study of beta chain features in type 1 diabetes. Each sorted population was over 95% pure. The study's findings and limits: Short templates might get an advantage during PCR, and this would be equal in patients and controls.

All of the isolated RNA was reverse transcribed, so expressed TCRB transcripts were sequenced. Sequenced naive, central memory and regulatory T cell samples produced an average of roughly 3.9 million reads. TCRdb's table, derived via immunoSEQ multiplex PCR, lists solely in-frame clones and lacks some. Here the sample spans fewer than 45,000 clones, 50% to 75% being singletons. The sequenced sample was Tregs from blood. This TCR was recovered from a woman in her twenties or thirties in good health. This sequence joins TRBV4-3 and TRBJ2-1, with 11 bases that match TRBD2. CDR3 protein: CASSQWSGTSGANEQFF. The CDR3 bases are TGCGCCAGCAGCCAGTGGTCCGGGACTAGCGGAGCCAATGAGCAGTTCTTC.